A selection of T cell receptor beta chains follows, all from one sample in a study of Ad26.COV2.S vaccination and SARS-CoV-2 variants. Clones were read by immunoSEQ multiplex PCR, and TCRdb kept only the in-frame ones, dropping some. The sample carries around 300,000 clones, 85% to 90% recorded once. Source: peripheral blood, taken in a trial of Ad26.COV2.S vaccine versus placebo. These receptors all stem from a person between 18 and 60 years old who received the Ad26.COV2.S COVID-19 vaccine or a placebo. Each CDR3 is given with its conserved first and last residue. A D gene is named only where the DNA matches it firmly. Size tells how often a clone was seen (once, few, many) or the class of an expanded clone, and some rows leave it out.

j_call: TRBJ2-7; d_call: TRBD1; v_call: TRBV3-1/TRBV3-2; cdr3_length: 12; clone_size: -; cdr3_aa: CASSFRQGEQYF; cdr3_nt: TGTGCCAGCAGCTTTCGACAGGGCGAGCAGTACTTC
j_call: TRBJ1-1; d_call: TRBD1; v_call: TRBV6-5; cdr3_length: 15; clone_size: -; cdr3_aa: CASSIRTGANTEAFF; cdr3_nt: TGTGCCAGCAGTATACGCACAGGGGCGAACACTGAAGCTTTCTTT
j_call: TRBJ1-3; d_call: TRBD1; v_call: TRBV7-9; cdr3_length: 17; clone_size: -; cdr3_aa: CASSKDRGSVSGNTIYF; cdr3_nt: TGTGCCAGCAGCAAAGACAGGGGATCCGTCTCTGGAAACACCATATATTTT
j_call: TRBJ1-1; d_call: TRBD1; v_call: TRBV3-1/TRBV3-2; cdr3_length: 12; clone_size: few; cdr3_aa: CASSRTGREAFF; cdr3_nt: TGTGCCAGCAGCCGGACAGGGAGAGAAGCTTTCTTT
j_call: TRBJ1-4; d_call: -; v_call: TRBV5-1; cdr3_length: 14; clone_size: -; cdr3_aa: CASSGGQRNEKLFF; cdr3_nt: TGCGCCAGCAGCGGAGGACAGCGTAACGAAAAACTGTTTTTT
j_call: TRBJ1-1; d_call: TRBD1; v_call: TRBV27; cdr3_length: 14; clone_size: -; cdr3_aa: CASSSGRGLTEAFF; cdr3_nt: TGTGCCAGCAGTTCGGGCAGGGGGCTTACTGAAGCTTTCTTT
j_call: TRBJ1-1; d_call: -; v_call: TRBV29-1; cdr3_length: 13; clone_size: -; cdr3_aa: CSVERNMNTEAFF; cdr3_nt: TGCAGCGTTGAAAGAAACATGAACACTGAAGCTTTCTTT
j_call: TRBJ1-2; d_call: -; v_call: TRBV6-1; cdr3_length: 16; clone_size: -; cdr3_aa: CASSGGQGARLYGYTF; cdr3_nt: TGTGCCAGCAGTGGGGGACAAGGGGCGCGGCTGTATGGCTACACCTTC
j_call: TRBJ2-1; d_call: TRBD2; v_call: TRBV9; cdr3_length: 15; clone_size: -; cdr3_aa: CASSALSGGDNEQFF; cdr3_nt: TGTGCCAGCAGCGCTTTAAGCGGGGGGGACAATGAGCAGTTCTTC
j_call: TRBJ2-7; d_call: -; v_call: TRBV7-9; cdr3_length: 12; clone_size: -; cdr3_aa: CASSLEIRAQYF; cdr3_nt: TGTGCCAGCAGCTTGGAGATAAGGGCTCAGTACTTC
j_call: TRBJ1-1; d_call: TRBD1; v_call: TRBV2; cdr3_length: 15; clone_size: once; cdr3_aa: CASRTRGWLNTEAFF; cdr3_nt: TGTGCCAGCAGAACCAGGGGGTGGTTGAACACTGAAGCTTTCTTT
j_call: TRBJ2-7; d_call: TRBD2; v_call: TRBV7-9; cdr3_length: 14; clone_size: -; cdr3_aa: CASSQGLEDSEQYF; cdr3_nt: TGTGCCAGCAGCCAAGGACTAGAGGATAGCGAGCAGTACTTC
j_call: TRBJ2-7; d_call: -; v_call: TRBV30; cdr3_length: 13; clone_size: -; cdr3_aa: CAWSVRGAYEQYF; cdr3_nt: TGTGCCTGGAGTGTGAGAGGGGCCTACGAGCAGTACTTC
j_call: TRBJ2-2; d_call: -; v_call: TRBV5-4; cdr3_length: 15; clone_size: -; cdr3_aa: CASSGGAGKAGELFF; cdr3_nt: TGTGCCAGCAGCGGGGGGGCGGGAAAGGCCGGGGAGCTGTTTTTT
j_call: TRBJ2-7; d_call: -; v_call: TRBV28; cdr3_length: 16; clone_size: -; cdr3_aa: CASSLESESGTYEQYF; cdr3_nt: TGTGCCAGCAGTTTAGAATCGGAGTCGGGAACCTACGAGCAGTACTTC
j_call: TRBJ2-1; d_call: TRBD2; v_call: TRBV5-1; cdr3_length: 18; clone_size: -; cdr3_aa: CASSLEAGGLGVGNEQFF; cdr3_nt: TGCGCCAGCAGCTTGGAAGCGGGGGGGCTAGGAGTCGGAAATGAGCAGTTCTTC
j_call: TRBJ1-4; d_call: TRBD1; v_call: TRBV29-1; cdr3_length: 12; clone_size: -; cdr3_aa: CSAGQSNEKLFF; cdr3_nt: TGCAGCGCGGGACAGAGTAATGAAAAACTGTTTTTT
j_call: TRBJ2-2; d_call: -; v_call: TRBV18; cdr3_length: 13; clone_size: -; cdr3_aa: CASSPQGTGELFF; cdr3_nt: TGTGCCAGCTCACCACAGGGGACCGGGGAGCTGTTTTTT
j_call: TRBJ1-2; d_call: TRBD1; v_call: TRBV11-2; cdr3_length: 13; clone_size: -; cdr3_aa: CASSSDRGYGYTF; cdr3_nt: TGTGCCAGCAGCTCGGACAGGGGGTATGGCTACACCTTC
j_call: TRBJ2-1; d_call: -; v_call: TRBV7-2; cdr3_length: 15; clone_size: -; cdr3_aa: CASSLEGGSYNEQFF; cdr3_nt: TGTGCCAGCAGCTTAGAAGGTGGTTCCTACAATGAGCAGTTCTTC
j_call: TRBJ1-4; d_call: TRBD1; v_call: TRBV19; cdr3_length: 17; clone_size: -; cdr3_aa: CASSIGQGKRTNEKLFF; cdr3_nt: TGTGCCAGTAGTATCGGACAGGGGAAGCGAACTAATGAAAAACTGTTTTTT
j_call: TRBJ1-6; d_call: TRBD1; v_call: TRBV19; cdr3_length: 15; clone_size: -; cdr3_aa: CASSISDRTNSPLHF; cdr3_nt: TGTGCCAGTAGTATTTCGGACAGGACGAATTCACCCCTCCACTTT
j_call: TRBJ1-2; d_call: -; v_call: TRBV3-1/TRBV3-2; cdr3_length: 12; clone_size: -; cdr3_aa: CASSQGLYGYTF; cdr3_nt: TGTGCCAGCAGCCAAGGTCTGTATGGCTACACCTTC
j_call: TRBJ2-2; d_call: -; v_call: TRBV7-8; cdr3_length: 14; clone_size: -; cdr3_aa: CASSLWGSTGELFF; cdr3_nt: TGTGCCAGCAGCTTATGGGGGAGCACCGGGGAGCTGTTTTTT
j_call: TRBJ2-4; d_call: -; v_call: TRBV2; cdr3_length: 14; clone_size: -; cdr3_aa: CASSEYSGKNIQYF; cdr3_nt: TGTGCCAGCAGTGAATATAGTGGCAAAAACATTCAGTACTTC
j_call: TRBJ1-5; d_call: -; v_call: TRBV7-2; cdr3_length: 14; clone_size: once; cdr3_aa: CASSLTGDNQPQHF; cdr3_nt: TGTGCCAGCAGCTTAACGGGGGATAACCAGCCCCAGCATTTT
j_call: TRBJ1-1; d_call: -; v_call: TRBV7-9; cdr3_length: 12; clone_size: -; cdr3_aa: CASSLLTSEAFF; cdr3_nt: TGTGCCAGCAGCTTATTGACAAGTGAAGCTTTCTTT
j_call: TRBJ1-1; d_call: -; v_call: TRBV5-1; cdr3_length: 15; clone_size: -; cdr3_aa: CASSFGGGMDTEAFF; cdr3_nt: TGCGCCAGCAGCTTTGGTGGGGGTATGGACACTGAAGCTTTCTTT
j_call: TRBJ2-1; d_call: -; v_call: TRBV11-2; cdr3_length: 15; clone_size: -; cdr3_aa: CASSLQGIPYNEQFF; cdr3_nt: TGTGCCAGCAGCCTCCAGGGCATCCCCTACAATGAGCAGTTCTTC
j_call: TRBJ2-1; d_call: -; v_call: TRBV11-3; cdr3_length: 16; clone_size: -; cdr3_aa: CASSLAGELGVNEQFF; cdr3_nt: TGTGCCAGCAGCTTAGCCGGAGAGTTGGGGGTAAATGAGCAGTTCTTC
j_call: TRBJ1-5; d_call: -; v_call: TRBV28; cdr3_length: 15; clone_size: few; cdr3_aa: CASSFPRDGSQPQHF; cdr3_nt: TGTGCCAGCAGTTTCCCCAGGGACGGTAGTCAGCCCCAGCATTTT
j_call: TRBJ2-7; d_call: TRBD2; v_call: TRBV27; cdr3_length: 15; clone_size: -; cdr3_aa: CASSLSRTSWLEQYF; cdr3_nt: TGTGCCAGCAGTTTATCACGGACTAGCTGGCTCGAGCAGTACTTC
j_call: TRBJ1-2; d_call: -; v_call: TRBV12-3/TRBV12-4; cdr3_length: 13; clone_size: -; cdr3_aa: CASMPSQQYGYTF; cdr3_nt: TGTGCCAGCATGCCTAGCCAACAGTATGGCTACACCTTC
j_call: TRBJ2-3; d_call: TRBD2; v_call: TRBV30; cdr3_length: 18; clone_size: -; cdr3_aa: CAWSPSGLFSFGTDTQYF; cdr3_nt: TGTGCCTGGAGTCCTAGCGGGCTCTTTTCCTTTGGGACAGATACGCAGTATTTT
j_call: TRBJ1-5; d_call: -; v_call: TRBV9; cdr3_length: 13; clone_size: -; cdr3_aa: CASSPLTSGSQHF; cdr3_nt: TGTGCCAGCAGCCCCCTTACTAGTGGGTCCCAGCATTTT
j_call: TRBJ2-1; d_call: TRBD2; v_call: TRBV30; cdr3_length: 14; clone_size: -; cdr3_aa: CARPGLAVDNEQFF; cdr3_nt: TGTGCCAGACCGGGACTAGCGGTTGACAATGAGCAGTTCTTC
j_call: TRBJ2-7; d_call: -; v_call: TRBV4-2; cdr3_length: 15; clone_size: -; cdr3_aa: CASSQDAEKGYEQYF; cdr3_nt: TGTGCCAGCAGCCAAGATGCCGAGAAGGGCTACGAGCAGTACTTC
j_call: TRBJ1-3; d_call: TRBD1; v_call: TRBV18; cdr3_length: 17; clone_size: -; cdr3_aa: CASSPSGTGLSGNTIYF; cdr3_nt: TGTGCCAGCTCACCATCCGGGACAGGGCTTTCTGGAAACACCATATATTTT
j_call: TRBJ2-6; d_call: TRBD1; v_call: TRBV7-9; cdr3_length: 18; clone_size: -; cdr3_aa: CASSPWTGGASGANVLTF; cdr3_nt: TGTGCCAGCAGCCCATGGACAGGGGGTGCCTCTGGGGCCAACGTCCTGACTTTC
j_call: TRBJ1-5; d_call: -; v_call: TRBV19; cdr3_length: 14; clone_size: -; cdr3_aa: CASSISGDAQPQHF; cdr3_nt: TGTGCCAGTAGTATCTCGGGGGATGCTCAGCCCCAGCATTTT
j_call: TRBJ1-2; d_call: -; v_call: TRBV9; cdr3_length: 14; clone_size: -; cdr3_aa: CASSVDSPGSGYTF; cdr3_nt: TGTGCCAGCAGCGTAGATTCCCCAGGGAGTGGCTACACCTTC
j_call: TRBJ1-1; d_call: -; v_call: TRBV19; cdr3_length: 13; clone_size: -; cdr3_aa: CASSIRKNTEAFF; cdr3_nt: TGTGCCAGTAGTATAAGAAAAAACACTGAAGCTTTCTTT
j_call: TRBJ2-2; d_call: -; v_call: TRBV11-1; cdr3_length: 16; clone_size: -; cdr3_aa: CASSPRDRSNTGELFF; cdr3_nt: TGTGCCAGCAGCCCGCGGGACCGCTCGAACACCGGGGAGCTGTTTTTT
j_call: TRBJ1-5; d_call: -; v_call: TRBV19; cdr3_length: 14; clone_size: -; cdr3_aa: CASSTVNSNQPQHF; cdr3_nt: TGTGCCAGTAGTACGGTTAATAGCAATCAGCCCCAGCATTTT
j_call: TRBJ2-5; d_call: TRBD1; v_call: TRBV18; cdr3_length: 13; clone_size: -; cdr3_aa: CASSPGTDETQYF; cdr3_nt: TGTGCCAGCTCACCCGGGACAGACGAGACCCAGTACTTC